Ten or more counts support the clone carrying this T cell receptor (beta chain). Documented time point: patch test 1, 2 weeks after DPC sensitization. Treatment specified: therapeutic diphenylcyclopropenone sensitization with weekly scalp DPC. Germline V gene data show CDR1 as SGHRS and CDR2 as YFSETQ. The CDR3 totals 15 residues. With 0 bases removed from V and 0 bases from J, the gap between germline ends came to 6 bases. This record comes from a study of human T cells and chemical hapten exposure. TCRdb itself ran the RACE reads through MiXCR, one entry per CDR3 protein. The sample records around 77,000 distinct CDR3 sequences, approximately 9.4% being singletons.

This chain links TRBV5-1 with TRBJ2-2; no reliable D call. The receptor was isolated from a woman aged 40 to 50 with alopecia areata. Some clones in this sample may be carry-over from other donors' samples. The sequenced sample was whole blood, obtained in connection with sensitization to the hapten diphenylcyclopropenone (DPC). The CDR3 here is CASSLAAANTGELFF. Here the CDR3 DNA reads TGCGCCAGCAGCTTGGCAGCCGCGAACACCGGGGAGCTGTTTTTT.